This entry concerns a single T cell receptor (beta chain). This clonotype was recorded many times. No cognate antigen has been identified for it. Qualities for individual bases were not recorded, and no much larger clone is one base off. V is pruned by 8 bases and J by 5 bases, leaving 9 bases of the junction without a gene match. From the germline V gene, CDR1 is SNHLY and CDR2 is FYNNEI. The CDR3 has 14 amino acids, counting the end cysteine and phenylalanine. Only CDR3 DNA remains: 42 bases, in frame from the first base. Preparation of the library involved 5' RACE. TCRdb names NextSeq 500 as the instrument used. In the TCR library protocol, unique molecular identifiers were attached to individual cDNA molecules to correct for PCR bias and sequencing error. Both TCR alpha and beta chains were sequenced, and tight co-correlation was observed between alpha and beta sequence abundances in each sample. Turning to the authors' computational methods: V gene, J gene and CDR3 annotation of TCR sequences was performed with Decombinator V4. Expanded TCRs were defined as changing significantly between any two time points under a Poisson model with p below 0.0001. Abundances of TCRs were expressed as counts per million after normalisation to the total number of TCRs sequenced in each sample. TRAV1-2 paired with TRAJ12, TRAJ20 or TRAJ33 defined MAIT TCRs, while TRAV10 paired with TRAJ18 defined iNKT TCRs. VDJdb, accessed 1 November 2021, was searched for CMV, EBV and SARS-CoV-2 annotated TCRs, excluding TCRs annotated for multiple antigens. TCRdb passed the public sequencing reads through fastp at Q25 and MiXCR, retaining productive beta sequences. Every distinct CDR3 protein forms one entry, paired with its most common genes and DNA. Here the V and J calls rest on TCRdb's processing, not on the authors' analysis. The sample contains tens of thousands of distinct CDR3 sequences, approximately 4.3% of them found a single time. The ten largest clonotypes hold about 12% of the sample.

This specimen belongs to a study of early T cells in non-severe SARS-CoV-2 infection (dated by TCRdb to the early 2020s). Concerning the study at large: Because TCR sequencing relied on bulk RNA taken from unsorted whole blood, pairing of alpha and beta chains was not possible.

This was a case-control study nested in a cohort of healthcare workers in London, UK, who had nasopharyngeal swab PCR tests and blood samples taken every week. Healthcare workers were recruited between 23 and 31 March 2020, during the week of the UK lockdown, and were followed weekly for up to roughly 15 weeks. What the authors observed across the whole study: VDJdb matching was skewed toward anti-spike CD8 responses, so virus-specific expansions were likely underestimated and private and CD4 specificities were missed.

The clonotype was recovered from an adult who was a healthcare worker with PCR-confirmed SARS-CoV-2 infection or an uninfected control (not recorded which). The material sequenced was whole blood. The rearrangement joined TRBV2 to TRBJ2-5; 9 middle bases align to TRBD2. The CDR3: CASVGGRAVETQYF. In nucleotides, the sequence is TGTGCCAGCGTAGGCGGGAGGGCCGTGGAGACCCAGTACTTC.